This T cell receptor (beta chain) came from a study of cytomegalovirus exposure and HLA in healthy donors. The assay was immunoSEQ multiplex PCR, and TCRdb's table has in-frame clones only and misses some. The profile covers about 160,000 clones, with 90% to 97% appearing a single time and 0.8% to 0.95% taken by the ten largest. These donors were members of the 120-subject validation cohort, a group separate from the roughly 700-subject first cohort. The receptor's source is a woman between 18 and 30 years old in good health and CMV-seronegative. Sequences were obtained from PBMCs.

The CDR3 nucleotides read TGTGCCTGCTACAGGGACCTCACAGATACGCAGTATTTT. Translated: CACYRDLTDTQYF. The chain carries TRBV30 and TRBJ2-3; possible D gene TRBD1, 6 bases. This CDR3 spans 13 amino acids. Germline CDR1 is GTSNPN and CDR2 is SVGIG (reference sequence). Trimming took 6 bases from V and 2 from J, leaving 12 bases between them. Together with reference TRBV30 and TRBJ2-3, the CDR3 gives the full variable domain: SQTIHQWPATLVQPVGSPLSLECTVEGTSNPNLYWYRQAAGRGLQLLFYSVGIGQISSEVPQNLSASRPQDRQFILSSKKLLLSDSGFYLCACYRDLTDTQYFGPGTRLTVL.